Only one count was recorded for the clone carrying this TCR beta chain. The antigen is unknown. This specimen belongs to a study of OX40 agonist ivuxolimab in advanced cancers. Broader study findings: Nonresponders included some who also had low normalized T-cell clonal expansion.

Profiled with immunoSEQ multiplex PCR; TCRdb holds only in-frame clones, not every one. The data contain 20,000 or so clones, nearly 90% of them singletons. The sequenced sample was CD4+ or CD8+ T cells sorted from blood, obtained in a trial of the OX40 agonist ivuxolimab. The clonotype comes from an adult with an advanced solid tumor such as melanoma, head and neck, liver or kidney cancer.

The CDR3 loop reads CASSVERLNTGELFF. Written as DNA, the CDR3 is TGTGCCAGTAGTGTCGAGCGATTAAACACCGGGGAGCTGTTTTTT. The rearrangement links TRBV19 to TRBJ2-2, with unresolved D. CDR3 length: 15 amino acids. Germline CDR1 is LNHDA and CDR2 is SQIVND (reference sequence). V was cut by 5 bases and J by 2 bases, with 12 bases left in between. Drawing the rest from reference TRBV19 and TRBJ2-2, the complete variable domain is DGGITQSPKYLFRKEGQNVTLSCEQNLNHDAMYWYRQDPGQGLRLIYYSQIVNDFQKGDIAEGYSVSREKKESFPLTVTSAQKNPTAFYLCASSVERLNTGELFFGEGSRLTVL.